There are many counts of the clone carrying this T cell receptor (beta chain). This entry is derived from a study of metastatic and nonmetastatic thyroid tumors. Study overall: From malignant and benign thyroid patients, repertoires in blood and in tumor or nodule tissue were compared.

MiXCR was used by TCRdb to re-call the PCR reads. The sample shows roughly 16,000 clones, roughly 26% of them seen only once. The CDR3 extends over 13 amino acids. V was pared by 7 bases and J by 4 bases, with 10 bases between. Germline V CDR1 and CDR2: SGHAT, FQNNGV. Each patient went into thyroid surgery without having received any treatment. This receptor was obtained from a male donor with papillary thyroid cancer or a benign thyroid nodule (not recorded which). Some clones in this sample may be carry-over from other donors' samples. Sequencing was done on a sample of tumor tissue. The rearrangement joins TRBV11-2 to TRBJ2-2; D unresolved. CDR3 nucleotide sequence: TGTGCCAGCAACCTCGCCGGCACCGGGGAGCTGTTTTTT. This encodes CASNLAGTGELFF. Drawing the rest from reference TRBV11-2 and TRBJ2-2, the complete variable domain is EAGVAQSPRYKIIEKRQSVAFWCNPISGHATLYWYQQILGQGPKLLIQFQNNGVVDDSQLPKDRFSAERLKGVDSTLKIQPAKLEDSAVYLCASNLAGTGELFFGEGSRLTVL.